One sample yielded the 24 T cell receptor beta chains listed below, sequenced in a study of CD8 T cells in Susac syndrome. Reverse transcription of roughly 0.45 to 1 ug RNA was performed with random hexamers. TCRdb re-called the immunoSEQ multiplex PCR reads with MiXCR, one entry per CDR3 protein. The sample includes over 150,000 distinct CDR3 sequences, roughly 96% of them seen just once. The specimen was CD4+ T cells from PBMCs. The receptor source for this set is a human donor with multiple sclerosis.

The chain is built from TRBV4-1 and TRBJ1-2; 7 bases line up with TRBD1. CDR1 is MGHRA, CDR2 YSYEKL, per germline. The CDR3 loop spans 13 amino acids. After removal of 5 bases from V and 8 bases from J, the junction contained 8 bases not matched to a gene. CDR3 sequence (DNA): TGCGCCAGCAGCAGACAGGGACTGTGGGGCTACACCTTC. Its translation is CASSRQGLWGYTF.

The chain recombines TRBV29-1 with TRBJ1-1, with 8 bases aligning to TRBD1. Germline V gene lookup returns CDR1 SQVTM and CDR2 ANQGSEA. This CDR3 region has 12 residues. V was clipped by 7 bases and J by 5 bases; unmatched bases: 6. The CDR3 loop reads CSGTGLGTEAFF. Written as DNA, the CDR3 is TGCAGCGGGACAGGGTTGGGGACTGAAGCTTTCTTT. Looking up the rest from reference TRBV29-1 and TRBJ1-1 gives the full variable domain: SAVISQKPSRDICQRGTSLTIQCQVDSQVTMMFWYRQQPGQSLTLIATANQGSEATYESGFVIDKFPISRPNLTFSTLTVSNMSPEDSSIYLCSGTGLGTEAFFGQGTRLTVV.

The chain recombines TRBV20-1 with TRBJ1-5; D unresolved. The ends were cut back, 2 bases at V and 0 bases at J, with 8 bases in the middle. Germline V gene data show CDR1 as DFQATT and CDR2 as SNEGSKA (reference sequence). The CDR3 is 14 residues long. The CDR3 coding sequence is TGCAGTGCTAGATGGGGAGATAGCAATCAGCCCCAGCATTTT. Translating it yields CSARWGDSNQPQHF.

This clonotype is a singleton in its sample. V gene TRBV24-1 combines with J gene TRBJ1-5; a possible D gene is TRBD1 (6 bases). V was clipped by 4 bases and J by 4 bases, with 10 bases between them. Germline values: CDR1 KGHDR, CDR2 SFDVKD. The CDR3 runs to 14 residues. CDR3 sequence reads: CATSDRGSNQPQHF. CDR3 DNA: TGTGCCACCAGTGACAGGGGAAGTAATCAGCCCCAGCATTTT.

CDR3 coding DNA: TGCAGTGCTCAACCCGGGCCTGTGGGTGAGCAGTTCTTC. As protein: CSAQPGPVGEQFF. V usage is TRBV20-1 and J usage is TRBJ2-1; no firm D call. V was clipped by 5 bases and J by 9 bases, with 17 bases between them. In germline, CDR1 is DFQATT, CDR2 SNEGSKA (reference sequence). The CDR3 runs to 13 residues.

This clonotype was counted only a few times. This chain links TRBV20-1 with TRBJ2-7; a weak D match, TRBD1 (6 bases). Germline V gene lookup returns CDR1 DFQATT and CDR2 SNEGSKA (reference sequence). The CDR3 has 12 amino acids. The V and J ends lost 3 bases and 0 bases respectively, with 6 bases between them. CDR3 sequence: CSARDSSYEQYF. The CDR3 nucleotides read TGCAGTGCTAGGGACAGCTCCTACGAGCAGTACTTC.

The V gene is TRBV27, the J gene TRBJ2-2; D might be TRBD2 (5 bases). The CDR3 has 17 residues. In germline, CDR1 is MNHEY, CDR2 SMNVEV (reference sequence). V lost 3 bases and J 2 bases, leaving 16 bases between the germline ends. CDR3 nucleotide sequence: TGTGCCAGCAGTTTTAAGGAGTACGGGGTTAACACCGGGGAGCTGTTTTTT. Its translation is CASSFKEYGVNTGELFF.

This chain connects TRBV3-1 to TRBJ2-2; D remains unclear. This CDR3 is 12 amino acids long. Trimming pared 4 bases from V and 3 bases from J, leaving 3 bases between. Looked up from germline, CDR1 is LGHDT and CDR2 is YNNKEL (reference sequence). The CDR3 DNA follows: TGTGCCAGCAGCCCTTACACCGGGGAGCTGTTTTTT. As protein: CASSPYTGELFF.

This clonotype has just one count. CDR3 residues: CASSIGGTAGANVLTF. The CDR3 DNA is TGTGCCAGTAGTATAGGGGGTACCGCGGGGGCCAACGTCCTGACTTTC. This chain joins TRBV19 and TRBJ2-6; the D is unclear. Trimming took 1 base from V and 4 from J, leaving 11 bases between them. The CDR3 has 16 residues. Germline assignment: CDR1 LNHDA and CDR2 SQIVND (reference sequence).

The chain has TRBV29-1 and TRBJ2-5; 8 bases agree with TRBD2. Germline assignment: CDR1 SQVTM and CDR2 ANQGSEA. The V and J ends lost 7 bases and 5 bases, in that order; junction bases with no gene match: 9. The CDR3 extends over 13 amino acids. The DNA of the CDR3 is TGCAGCGCCCAAGCGGGAGTAGGCGAGACCCAGTACTTC. Encoded protein: CSAQAGVGETQYF.

The chain has TRBV30 and TRBJ1-2, with D possibly being TRBD1 (5 bases). The CDR3 has 14 amino acids. Germline V CDR1 and CDR2: GTSNPN, SVGIG (reference sequence). V was shortened by 0 bases and J by 1 base, with 9 bases between the two germline ends. The CDR3 DNA is TGTGCCTGGAGTGTGGAGGGGCTTAACTATGGCTACACCTTC. It yields the protein CAWSVEGLNYGYTF.

DNA for the CDR3: TGCAGCGTCCTACGCCTATTGATGAACACTGAAGCTTTCTTT. It is translated as CSVLRLLMNTEAFF. This sequence joins TRBV29-1 and TRBJ1-1; D remains unclear. There are 14 residues in the CDR3. The V gene lost 6 bases and the J gene lost 0 bases, with 14 bases spanning the gap. The germline V gene has CDR1 SQVTM and CDR2 ANQGSEA.

The genes are TRBV20-1 and TRBJ2-6; D may be TRBD1 (5 bases). The V gene's germline CDR1 is DFQATT and CDR2 SNEGSKA (reference sequence). This CDR3 comprises 15 residues. Trimming removed 4 bases from V and 2 bases from J, with 12 bases in between. CDR3: CSATVRGTGANVLTF. The CDR3 DNA sequence: TGCAGTGCTACCGTAAGGGGAACTGGGGCCAACGTCCTGACTTTC.

The chain uses TRBV13 and TRBJ2-1, with D possibly TRBD2 on 5 matching bases. The CDR3 has 16 amino acids. The V end was cut by 1 base, the J end by 0 bases, with 10 bases between. Germline-derived CDR1 and CDR2 are PRHDT and FYEKMQ (reference sequence). The CDR3 DNA is TGTGCCAGCAGCTTAGCCCGGGGAAGCTCCTACAATGAGCAGTTCTTC. Translation gives CASSLARGSSYNEQFF.

The V gene is TRBV5-6, the J gene TRBJ2-7; D gene uncertain. The CDR3 is 13 amino acids. The V gene lost 4 bases and the J gene lost 6 bases, with 14 bases spanning the gap. Germline assignment: CDR1 SGHDT and CDR2 YYEEEE. Here the CDR3 DNA reads TGTGCCAGCAGCGAGCTCGGCTTGGGCGAGCAGTACTTC. Its translation: CASSELGLGEQYF.

The rearrangement links TRBV30 to TRBJ2-6; the D is unclear. The CDR3 has 15 residues. Germline values: CDR1 GTSNPN, CDR2 SVGIG (reference sequence). V was trimmed by 1 base and J by 0 bases, leaving 7 bases between them. The CDR3 coding sequence is TGTGCCTGGAGTGCTTATAGCTCTGGGGCCAACGTCCTGACTTTC. As protein: CAWSAYSSGANVLTF.

This chain uses TRBV29-1 with TRBJ2-7; no definite D call. The V gene lost 4 bases and the J gene lost 1 base, with 5 bases spanning the gap. Per germline, CDR1 SQVTM and CDR2 ANQGSEA. The CDR3 has 11 residues. The CDR3: CSVAESYEQYF. CDR3 DNA sequence: TGCAGCGTTGCAGAATCCTACGAGCAGTACTTC.

The chain recombines TRBV9 with TRBJ1-2; weak D call: TRBD1 (5 bases). Germline CDR1 SGDLS, CDR2 YYNGEE. V was clipped by 0 bases and J by 7 bases, with 16 bases between them. The CDR3 sequence is 15 residues long. The DNA for the CDR3 is TGTGCCAGCAGCGTAGCGGGGGGTCTGGGAATTGGCTACACCTTC. It specifies CASSVAGGLGIGYTF.

This rearrangement joins TRBV20-1 to TRBJ2-7, with 7 nucleotides matching TRBD1. Germline V gene sequence: CDR1 DFQATT, CDR2 SNEGSKA (reference sequence). The ends lost 5 bases at V and 2 bases at J; junction bases unmatched: 9. CDR3 length: 14 amino acids. The CDR3 sequence: CSAPEGDRAYEQYF. The CDR3 DNA reads as TGCAGTGCTCCAGAGGGGGACAGAGCCTACGAGCAGTACTTC.

The genes are TRBV24-1 and TRBJ1-2, with D unclear. Trimming removed 1 base at V and 4 bases at J, with 6 bases between. CDR1 and CDR2 from the germline V gene are KGHDR and SFDVKD. The CDR3 contains 13 residues. The CDR3 DNA sequence: TGTGCCACCAGTGATTTTGACACCTATGGCTACACCTTC. It encodes CATSDFDTYGYTF.

CDR3 sequence: CAWSKGGGYNEQFF. For the CDR3, the DNA is TGTGCCTGGTCCAAAGGGGGGGGCTACAATGAGCAGTTCTTC. This sequence joins TRBV30 and TRBJ2-1; a possible D gene is TRBD2 (7 bases). The germline gives CDR1 GTSNPN, CDR2 SVGIG (reference sequence). This CDR3 is 14 amino acids long. V lost 5 bases to trimming and J lost 3 bases, with 14 bases between them.

The chain combines TRBV3-1 with TRBJ1-5; D is ambiguous. Trimming removed 0 bases from V and 6 bases from J, with 6 bases in between. From germline, CDR1 is LGHDT and CDR2 YNNKEL (reference sequence). The length of the CDR3 is 13 residues. Here the CDR3 reads CASSQDLAQPQHF. The CDR3, as DNA: TGTGCCAGCAGCCAAGATTTGGCTCAGCCCCAGCATTTT. The full variable domain, completed using reference TRBV3-1 and TRBJ1-5, is DTAVSQTPKYLVTQMGNDKSIKCEQNLGHDTMYWYKQDSKKFLKIMFSYNNKELIINETVPNRFSPKSPDKAHLNLHINSLELGDSAVYFCASSQDLAQPQHFGDGTRLSIL.

The chain is built from TRBV24-1 and TRBJ2-1, with 8 bases matching TRBD2. The CDR3 length is 15 residues. J lost 10 bases, V lost 6 bases, and 13 bases had no gene match. Germline CDR1 KGHDR, CDR2 SFDVKD. The CDR3 is CATSHGGSGSREQFF. The DNA for the CDR3 is TGTGCCACCAGTCATGGGGGAAGCGGGAGTAGGGAGCAGTTCTTC.

The chain links TRBV5-1 to TRBJ2-3; TRBD2 might be the D (6 bases). V lost 4 bases and J 5 bases, leaving 20 bases between the germline ends. Per germline, CDR1 SGHRS and CDR2 YFSETQ. This CDR3 is 16 amino acids long. CDR3 nucleotide sequence: TGCGCCAGCAGCCCCAACGGGGGTGGGGCCCAAGATACGCAGTATTTT. This codes for CASSPNGGGAQDTQYF.